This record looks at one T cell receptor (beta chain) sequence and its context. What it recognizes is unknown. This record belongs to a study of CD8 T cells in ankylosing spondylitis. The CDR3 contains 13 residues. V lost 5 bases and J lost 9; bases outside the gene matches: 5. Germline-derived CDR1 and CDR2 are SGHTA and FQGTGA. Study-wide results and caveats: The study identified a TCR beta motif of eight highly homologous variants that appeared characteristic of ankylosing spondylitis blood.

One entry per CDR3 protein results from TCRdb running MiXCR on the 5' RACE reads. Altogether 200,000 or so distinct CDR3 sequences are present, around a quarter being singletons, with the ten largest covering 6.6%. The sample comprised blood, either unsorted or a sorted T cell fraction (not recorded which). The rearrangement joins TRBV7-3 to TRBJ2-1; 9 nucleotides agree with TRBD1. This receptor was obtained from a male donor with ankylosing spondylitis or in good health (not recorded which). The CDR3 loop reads CASSLTGGREQFF. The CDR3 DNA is TGTGCCAGCAGCCTTACAGGGGGCCGTGAGCAGTTCTTC.